Following are 30 T cell receptor beta chains from one sample sequenced in a study of T cell responses to AZD1222 COVID-19 vaccine (dated by TCRdb to 2020 to 2023). Library preparation employed the immunoSEQ multiplex PCR assay. The table comes from immuneACCESS by way of TCRdb, which keeps in-frame sequences with V and J called. Part of the clones is missing from these tables; in studies checked, under half for an unresolved V gene and the rest for unknown reasons. This sample holds under 200,000 clones; 91% were observed only once. The ten largest clones represent around 2% of the sample. What the time point label conveys for this sample: baseline before first vaccination. The sample here was peripheral blood, taken on day 0 of AZD1222 vaccination. The receptors come from an adult in good health.

This clone was seen only once. This rearrangement joins TRBV6-5 to TRBJ2-1, with 8 bases matching TRBD2. After removal of 5 bases from V and 2 bases from J, the junction contained 2 bases not matched to a gene. Germline loops: CDR1 MNHEY, CDR2 SVGAGI. There are 14 residues in the CDR3. As DNA, the CDR3 is TGTGCCAGCAGTAAGCGGGGGCCCTACAATGAGCAGTTCTTC. Translating gives CASSKRGPYNEQFF.

The V call is TRBV5-6, the J call TRBJ1-2; 9 bases align to TRBD1. V lost 4 bases and J lost 5; bases outside the gene matches: 12. The CDR3 covers 16 residues. Germline CDR1 reads SGHDT; CDR2 reads YYEEEE. The CDR3, as DNA: TGTGCCAGCAGCCGGGACAGGGCTCTCGCTTCTTATGGCTACACCTTC. Translated: CASSRDRALASYGYTF.

The gene calls are TRBV14 and TRBJ1-1, with D possibly being TRBD1 (5 bases). Trimming took off 4 bases at V and 3 bases at J, with 12 bases between the two ends. There are 14 residues in the CDR3. CDR1 and CDR2 (germline): SGHDN, FVKESK. CDR3 in DNA: TGTGCCAGCAGCCGACAGCAATGGGACACTGAAGCTTTCTTT. This gives the protein CASSRQQWDTEAFF.

CDR3 sequence: CAWTHVVASGSSYEQYF. Written as DNA, the CDR3 is TGTGCCTGGACCCATGTAGTCGCTAGCGGGAGCTCCTACGAGCAGTACTTC. J is TRBJ2-7 and V is TRBV30; the match to TRBD2 covers 10 bases. Germline-derived CDR1 and CDR2 are GTSNPN and SVGIG (reference sequence). CDR3 length: 17 residues. The junction had 12 bases not matched to a gene; V was cut back by 4 bases and J by 0 bases. Full variable domain (missing parts from reference TRBV30 and TRBJ2-7): SQTIHQWPATLVQPVGSPLSLECTVEGTSNPNLYWYRQAAGRGLQLLFYSVGIGQISSEVPQNLSASRPQDRQFILSSKKLLLSDSGFYLCAWTHVVASGSSYEQYFGPGTRLTVT.

CDR3 protein: CASTSSDGYGYTF. CDR3 DNA sequence: TGTGCCAGCACCAGTTCTGATGGCTATGGCTACACCTTC. The chain recombines TRBV7-9 with TRBJ1-2; D is ambiguous. In germline, CDR1 is SEHNR, CDR2 FQNEAQ (reference sequence). The ends were cut back, 7 bases at V and 4 bases at J, with 13 bases in the middle. This CDR3 contains 13 residues.

The genes are TRBV5-6 and TRBJ1-5; D uncertain. V lost 4 bases, J lost 5 bases, and 7 bases lay in between. Germline V gene lookup returns CDR1 SGHDT and CDR2 YYEEEE. The CDR3 extends over 12 amino acids. As DNA, the CDR3 is TGTGCCAGCAGCGCAAACTATCAGCCCCAGCATTTT. Translation: CASSANYQPQHF.

The chain links TRBV18 to TRBJ1-3; perhaps TRBD1 as D (5 bases). Trimming cost V 4 bases and J 0 bases, with 13 bases left between them. Looked up from germline, CDR1 is KGHSH and CDR2 is LQKENI. The length of the CDR3 is 16 residues. CDR3 region: CASSLKTTDSGNTIYF. As DNA, the CDR3 is TGTGCCAGCTCACTAAAAACGACAGACTCTGGAAACACCATATATTTT.

CDR3 DNA: TGTGCCAGCAGTTCCAGCTCCTATAATTCACCCCTCCACTTT. Its protein product is CASSSSSYNSPLHF. The chain recombines TRBV6-5 with TRBJ1-6; no definite D call. V gave up 4 bases and J gave up 0 bases, with 4 bases separating them. CDR3 length: 14 amino acids. Germline assignment: CDR1 MNHEY and CDR2 SVGAGI.

The CDR3 reads CAWILGGREQYF. CDR3 coding DNA: TGTGCCTGGATTCTCGGGGGCCGTGAGCAGTACTTC. This chain links TRBV30 with TRBJ2-7; perhaps D is TRBD1 or TRBD2 (6 bases each). Looked up from germline, CDR1 is GTSNPN and CDR2 is SVGIG (reference sequence). This CDR3 spans 12 amino acids. The V and J ends lost 4 bases and 7 bases respectively, with 14 bases between them. Full variable domain (rest looked up from reference TRBV30 and TRBJ2-7): SQTIHQWPATLVQPVGSPLSLECTVEGTSNPNLYWYRQAAGRGLQLLFYSVGIGQISSEVPQNLSASRPQDRQFILSSKKLLLSDSGFYLCAWILGGREQYFGPGTRLTVT.

This chain uses TRBV19 with TRBJ1-5; D is unclear. Germline CDR1 is LNHDA and CDR2 is SQIVND (reference sequence). The ends were cut back, 1 base at V and 2 bases at J, with 12 bases in the middle. This CDR3 region has 16 residues. CDR3 sequence reads: CASSIVRVLRNQPQHF. CDR3 nucleotide sequence: TGTGCCAGTAGTATAGTAAGAGTTCTCCGCAATCAGCCCCAGCATTTT.

V is TRBV11-2 and J is TRBJ2-1, with D possibly TRBD1 on 6 matching bases. Trimming pared 5 bases from V and 7 bases from J, leaving 18 bases between. This CDR3 contains 15 residues. CDR1 SGHAT and CDR2 FQNNGV come from the germline V gene. Here the CDR3 DNA reads TGTGCCAGCAGCGTCCGGGACATCCAAGGGAATGAGCAGTTCTTC. Protein product: CASSVRDIQGNEQFF. The variable domain in full, completed from reference TRBV11-2 and TRBJ2-1, reads EAGVAQSPRYKIIEKRQSVAFWCNPISGHATLYWYQQILGQGPKLLIQFQNNGVVDDSQLPKDRFSAERLKGVDSTLKIQPAKLEDSAVYLCASSVRDIQGNEQFFGPGTRLTVL.

This clone was recorded a few times. The chain carries TRBV27 and TRBJ1-2; D gene unclear. The CDR3 runs to 15 residues. CDR1 is MNHEY and CDR2 is SMNVEV in the germline V gene (reference sequence). Trimming shortened V by 0 bases and J by 7 bases, and 15 bases separated the two germline ends. CDR3 sequence reads: CASSLSNFGITGYTF. The CDR3 coding sequence is TGTGCCAGCAGTTTATCGAATTTCGGAATTACTGGCTACACCTTC.

The V gene is TRBV7-2, the J gene TRBJ1-5; 12 positions match TRBD1. The CDR3 runs to 16 residues. The germline gives CDR1 SGHTA, CDR2 FQGNSA. With 5 bases clipped from V and 5 bases from J, the junction kept 7 bases outside the gene matches. CDR3 sequence reads: CASSRGTGGPYQPQHF. The DNA for the CDR3 is TGTGCCAGCAGCCGCGGGACAGGGGGCCCTTATCAGCCCCAGCATTTT. Drawing the rest from reference TRBV7-2 and TRBJ1-5, the complete variable domain is GAGVSQSPSNKVTEKGKDVELRCDPISGHTALYWYRQSLGQGLEFLIYFQGNSAPDKSGLPSDRFSAERTGGSVSTLTIQRTQQEDSAVYLCASSRGTGGPYQPQHFGDGTRLSIL.

The J gene is TRBJ1-2, the V gene TRBV19; 8 bases map to TRBD1. The ends lost 4 bases at V and 4 bases at J; junction bases unmatched: 5. The CDR3 has 14 amino acids. Germline assignment: CDR1 LNHDA and CDR2 SQIVND (reference sequence). The CDR3 DNA sequence: TGTGCCAGTAGTAATGGACAGGGACCCTATGGCTACACCTTC. As protein: CASSNGQGPYGYTF.

The chain uses TRBV6-2 or TRBV6-3 and TRBJ2-3; 12 nucleotides match TRBD2. J lost 2 bases, V lost 4 bases, and 7 bases had no gene match. This CDR3 is built from 17 residues. CDR1 and CDR2 (germline): MNHEY, SVGEGT. For the CDR3, the DNA is TGTGCCAGCAGTTTGCGAACTAGCGGGGGGACCACAGATACGCAGTATTTT. Translated, it gives CASSLRTSGGTTDTQYF.

The chain links TRBV5-1 to TRBJ2-2; D may be TRBD1 (6 bases). This CDR3 is built from 16 residues. Trimming cost V 4 bases and J 0 bases, with 13 bases left between them. CDR1 SGHRS and CDR2 YFSETQ come from the germline V gene. The CDR3 protein is CASSPLTGPNTGELFF. The DNA of the CDR3 is TGCGCCAGCAGCCCACTTACAGGGCCGAACACCGGGGAGCTGTTTTTT.

The V gene is TRBV11-2, the J gene TRBJ1-2; D not certain. This CDR3 comprises 14 residues. The ends were cut back, 4 bases at V and 6 bases at J, with 15 bases in the middle. The germline V gene encodes CDR1 SGHAT and CDR2 FQNNGV. This CDR3 reads CASSSWARGDGYTF. In nucleotides, the CDR3 is TGTGCCAGCAGCTCCTGGGCGAGAGGAGATGGCTACACCTTC.

The J gene is TRBJ1-1, the V gene TRBV18; tentatively, D is TRBD1 (6 bases). The CDR3 has 13 residues. Trimming took off 6 bases at V and 5 bases at J, with 13 bases between the two ends. The germline V gene has CDR1 KGHSH and CDR2 LQKENI. The CDR3 DNA reads as TGTGCCAGCTCCCCTACAGGGAGTACTGAAGCTTTCTTT. Protein product: CASSPTGSTEAFF.

The chain uses TRBV29-1 and TRBJ2-6; TRBD1 matches 7 bases. Germline V gene data show CDR1 as SQVTM and CDR2 as ANQGSEA. CDR3 size: 17 residues. The V segment lost 6 bases and the J segment 2 bases; nucleotides outside the gene matches: 13. This CDR3 reads CSVKTRTGPPGANVLTF. In nucleotides, the CDR3 is TGCAGCGTGAAAACTCGGACAGGACCGCCTGGGGCCAACGTCCTGACTTTC.

This chain uses TRBV27 with TRBJ2-7; D is perhaps TRBD2 (6 bases). This CDR3 is built from 12 residues. Germline CDR1 reads MNHEY; CDR2 reads SMNVEV (reference sequence). V was clipped by 8 bases and J by 5 bases, with 13 bases between them. DNA of the CDR3: TGTGCCAGCTCCCCGGGGGTAGACGAGCAGTACTTC. It encodes CASSPGVDEQYF.

The CDR3 reads CASSFEGYEQYF. As DNA, the CDR3 is TGTGCCAGCAGTTTCGAAGGCTACGAGCAGTACTTC. The chain combines TRBV28 with TRBJ2-7, with D unclear. Trimming took off 3 bases at V and 3 bases at J, with 6 bases between the two ends. From germline, CDR1 is MDHEN and CDR2 SYDVKM. This CDR3 has 12 residues. Supplemented by reference TRBV28 and TRBJ2-7, the full variable domain reads DVKVTQSSRYLVKRTGEKVFLECVQDMDHENMFWYRQDPGLGLRLIYFSYDVKMKEKGDIPEGYSVSREKKERFSLILESASTNQTSMYLCASSFEGYEQYFGPGTRLTVT.

The chain carries TRBV7-2 and TRBJ2-7; D gene uncertain. Trimming removed 5 bases from V and 0 bases from J, with 14 bases in between. The CDR3 runs 15 residues. The germline CDR1 and CDR2 sequences are SGHTA and FQGNSA. The CDR3 sequence: CASSLRGVSSYEQYF. The CDR3 DNA sequence: TGTGCCAGCAGCCTACGAGGTGTGAGCTCCTACGAGCAGTACTTC.

The V and J genes are TRBV6-5 and TRBJ2-7, with 8 bases aligning to TRBD2. This CDR3 region has 16 residues. V gave up 4 bases and J gave up 3 bases; unmatched junction bases: 11. Germline CDR1 reads MNHEY; CDR2 reads SVGAGI. This chain's CDR3 is CASSSRGAGSGYEQYF. The CDR3 DNA reads as TGTGCCAGCAGTTCGCGGGGGGCAGGGAGTGGCTACGAGCAGTACTTC.

The chain is built from TRBV24-1 and TRBJ1-2, with D tentatively TRBD1 (6 bases). V gave up 3 bases and J gave up 2 bases, with 12 bases separating them. Germline CDR1 reads KGHDR; CDR2 reads SFDVKD. This CDR3 comprises 15 residues. CDR3 protein: CATSDPQTGNYGYTF. The CDR3 region has the DNA TGTGCCACCAGTGATCCCCAGACAGGAAACTATGGCTACACCTTC.

The chain employs TRBV11-2 and TRBJ2-1, with 7 bases identical to TRBD2. J gave up 7 bases and V 3 bases, and 12 bases lay outside the gene matches. The CDR3 covers 16 residues. Germline V gene lookup returns CDR1 SGHAT and CDR2 FQNNGV. CDR3 protein: CASSFSRRGNGNEQFF. In DNA, the CDR3 is TGTGCCAGCAGCTTCTCTCGGCGGGGGAATGGGAATGAGCAGTTCTTC.

The V call is TRBV27, the J call TRBJ2-3, with 10 nucleotides matching TRBD1. The CDR3 is 16 amino acids. V shed 5 bases, J shed 3 bases, and the junction held 8 bases outside the gene matches. Germline CDR1 reads MNHEY; CDR2 reads SMNVEV (reference sequence). The CDR3 loop reads CASSHKTGGATDTQYF. The CDR3 bases are TGTGCCAGCAGTCATAAGACAGGGGGCGCGACAGATACGCAGTATTTT.

The V call is TRBV5-1, the J call TRBJ2-2; 10 bases map to TRBD2. The V gene's germline CDR1 is SGHRS and CDR2 YFSETQ. The CDR3 consists of 16 residues. J gave up 7 bases and V 0 bases, and 6 bases lay outside the gene matches. CDR3 sequence: CASSLAGTSVNGELFF. For the CDR3, the DNA is TGCGCCAGCAGCTTGGCCGGGACTAGCGTGAACGGGGAGCTGTTTTTT.

J is TRBJ1-4 and V is TRBV18; the D is unclear. The CDR3 extends over 12 amino acids. Trimming stripped 2 bases from V and 12 bases from J, with 10 bases between. CDR1 is KGHSH and CDR2 is LQKENI in the germline V gene. DNA of the CDR3: TGTGCCAGCTCACCAGCGACCGTCGAACTGTTTTTT. Translation gives CASSPATVELFF.

The chain couples TRBV30 to TRBJ2-2, with D possibly matching TRBD1 (6 bases). The CDR3 is 17 residues long. Per germline, CDR1 GTSNPN and CDR2 SVGIG (reference sequence). Trimming removed 4 bases from V and 4 bases from J, with 22 bases in between. The CDR3 sequence is CAWISGVLGAVTGELFF. The CDR3 bases are TGTGCCTGGATATCTGGTGTATTGGGGGCGGTCACCGGGGAGCTGTTTTTT.

V usage is TRBV28 and J usage is TRBJ2-7; D possibly corresponds to TRBD2 (6 bases). The CDR3 totals 14 residues. Germline V gene sequence: CDR1 MDHEN, CDR2 SYDVKM. CDR3 loop: CASGGSPMPYEQYF. CDR3 coding DNA: TGTGCTAGCGGCGGCTCTCCTATGCCCTACGAGCAGTACTTC. Combining the CDR3 with reference TRBV28 and TRBJ2-7 gives the whole variable domain DVKVTQSSRYLVKRTGEKVFLECVQDMDHENMFWYRQDPGLGLRLIYFSYDVKMKEKGDIPEGYSVSREKKERFSLILESASTNQTSMYLCASGGSPMPYEQYFGPGTRLTVT.